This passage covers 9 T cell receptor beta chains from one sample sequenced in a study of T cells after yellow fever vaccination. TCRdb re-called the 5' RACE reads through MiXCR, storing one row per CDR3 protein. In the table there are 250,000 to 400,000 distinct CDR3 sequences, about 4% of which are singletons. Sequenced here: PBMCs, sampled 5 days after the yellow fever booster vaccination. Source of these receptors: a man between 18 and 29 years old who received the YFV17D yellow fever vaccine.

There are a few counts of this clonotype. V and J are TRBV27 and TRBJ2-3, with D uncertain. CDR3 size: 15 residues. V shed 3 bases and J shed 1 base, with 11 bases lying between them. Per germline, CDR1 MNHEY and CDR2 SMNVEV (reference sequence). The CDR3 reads CASSFWGRRTDTQYF. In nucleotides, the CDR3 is TGTGCCAGCAGTTTTTGGGGAAGACGCACAGATACGCAGTATTTT.

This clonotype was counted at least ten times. CDR3 region: CSARRVGQPQHF. DNA for the CDR3: TGCAGTGCTAGAAGGGTGGGTCAGCCCCAGCATTTT. The chain links TRBV20-1 to TRBJ1-5; D not resolved. The CDR3 has 12 residues. Trimming pared 2 bases from V and 6 bases from J, leaving 8 bases between. Germline V gene data show CDR1 as DFQATT and CDR2 as SNEGSKA (reference sequence).

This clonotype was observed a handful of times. In DNA, the CDR3 is TGTGCCAGCAGTTACGGGGCAGCTGGAGGCAAAAACATTCAGTACTTC. Translating gives CASSYGAAGGKNIQYF. This chain connects TRBV6-5 to TRBJ2-4; D is perhaps TRBD1 or TRBD2 (5 bases each). Deletions cut 2 bases from V and 3 bases from J, with 14 bases between. The CDR3 loop spans 16 amino acids. Per the germline V gene, CDR1 is MNHEY and CDR2 is SVGAGI.

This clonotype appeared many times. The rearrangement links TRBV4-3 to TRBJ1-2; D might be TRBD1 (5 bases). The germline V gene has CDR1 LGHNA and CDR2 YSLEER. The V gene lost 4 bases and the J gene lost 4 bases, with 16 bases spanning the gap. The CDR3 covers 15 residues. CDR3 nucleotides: TGCGCCAGCAGCCTCGGTAGGGGAGAGTTCTATGGCTACACCTTC. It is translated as CASSLGRGEFYGYTF.

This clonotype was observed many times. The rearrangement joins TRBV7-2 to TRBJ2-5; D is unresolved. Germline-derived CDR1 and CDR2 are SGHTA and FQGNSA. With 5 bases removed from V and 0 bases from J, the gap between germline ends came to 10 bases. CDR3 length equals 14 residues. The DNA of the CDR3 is TGTGCCAGCAGCCGAGAGACGTACCAAGAGACCCAGTACTTC. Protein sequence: CASSRETYQETQYF.

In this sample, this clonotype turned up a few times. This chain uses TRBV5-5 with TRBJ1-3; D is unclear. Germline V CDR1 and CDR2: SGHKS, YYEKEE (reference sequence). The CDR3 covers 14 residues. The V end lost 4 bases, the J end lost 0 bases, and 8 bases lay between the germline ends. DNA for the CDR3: TGTGCCAGCAGCAGTTTCATCTCTGGAAACACCATATATTTT. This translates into CASSSFISGNTIYF.

CDR3 region: CASPSSGGRSTDTQYF. CDR3 DNA sequence: TGTGCCAGCCCCTCCAGCGGGGGGAGGAGCACAGATACGCAGTATTTT. V is TRBV6-1 and J is TRBJ2-3, with 9 positions matching TRBD2. Germline lookup yields CDR1 MNHNS and CDR2 SASEGT. The CDR3 loop spans 16 amino acids. The V and J ends lost 8 bases and 0 bases, in that order; junction bases with no gene match: 9.

CDR3 amino acids: CSVHRGRYNQPQHF. In nucleotides, the CDR3 is TGCAGTGTCCACAGGGGCAGGTACAATCAGCCCCAGCATTTT. The chain combines TRBV20-1 with TRBJ1-5; 7 nucleotides align to TRBD1. CDR1 and CDR2 (germline): DFQATT, SNEGSKA (reference sequence). This CDR3 spans 14 amino acids. After removal of 7 bases from V and 3 bases from J, the junction contained 9 bases not matched to a gene.

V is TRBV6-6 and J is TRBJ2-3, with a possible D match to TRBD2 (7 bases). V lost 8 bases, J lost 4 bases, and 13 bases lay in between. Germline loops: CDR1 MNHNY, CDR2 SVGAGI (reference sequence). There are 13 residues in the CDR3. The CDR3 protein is CASLGGGADTQYF. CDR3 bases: TGTGCCAGCTTAGGGGGGGGAGCAGATACGCAGTATTTT.